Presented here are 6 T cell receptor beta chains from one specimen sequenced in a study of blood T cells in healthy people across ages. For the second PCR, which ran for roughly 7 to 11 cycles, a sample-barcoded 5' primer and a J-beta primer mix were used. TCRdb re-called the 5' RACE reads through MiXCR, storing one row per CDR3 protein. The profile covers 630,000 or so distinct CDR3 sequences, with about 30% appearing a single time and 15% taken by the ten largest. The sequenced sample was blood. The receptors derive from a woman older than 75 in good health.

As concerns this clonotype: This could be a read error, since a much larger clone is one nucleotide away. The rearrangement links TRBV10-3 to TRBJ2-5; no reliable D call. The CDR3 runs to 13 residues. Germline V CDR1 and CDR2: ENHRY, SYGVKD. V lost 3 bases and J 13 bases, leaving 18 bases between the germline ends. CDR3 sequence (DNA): TGTGCCATCAGTGAATATGAGCGTAGCATTCCGTACTTC. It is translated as CAISEYERSIPYF.

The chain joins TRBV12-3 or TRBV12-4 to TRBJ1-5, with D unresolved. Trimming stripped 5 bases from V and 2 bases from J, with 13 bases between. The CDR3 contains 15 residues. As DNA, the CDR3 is TGTGCCAGCAGTCCGATCGGTATAGGCAATCAGCCCCAGCATTTT. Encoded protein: CASSPIGIGNQPQHF.

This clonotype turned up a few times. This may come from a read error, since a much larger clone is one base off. CDR3: CASSAGTGNYGYTF. DNA of the CDR3: TGTGCCAGCAGCGCCGGGACAGGGAACTATGGCTACACCTTC. This chain uses TRBV9 with TRBJ1-2, with TRBD1 matching over 9 bases. The CDR3 extends over 14 amino acids. V shed 3 bases and J 2 bases; nucleotides not matched to a gene: 2. Germline assignment: CDR1 SGDLS and CDR2 YYNGEE.

The CDR3 coding sequence is TGTGCCAGTAGTATCTCAGGGATGGGCAATCAGCCCCAGCATTTT. Amino acid sequence: CASSISGMGNQPQHF. The V and J genes are TRBV7-9 and TRBJ1-5; a weak D match, TRBD1 (5 bases). This CDR3 contains 15 residues. Germline-derived CDR1 and CDR2 are SEHNR and FQNEAQ (reference sequence). With 9 bases removed from V and 2 bases from J, the gap between germline ends came to 17 bases.

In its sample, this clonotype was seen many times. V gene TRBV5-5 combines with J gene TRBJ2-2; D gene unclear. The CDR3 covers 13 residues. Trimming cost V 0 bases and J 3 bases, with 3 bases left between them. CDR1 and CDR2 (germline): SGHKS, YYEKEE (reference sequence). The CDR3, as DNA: TGTGCCAGCAGCTTGGCGGACACCGGGGAGCTGTTTTTT. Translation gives CASSLADTGELFF. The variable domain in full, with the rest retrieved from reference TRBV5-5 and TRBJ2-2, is DAGVTQSPTHLIKTRGQQVTLRCSPISGHKSVSWYQQVLGQGPQFIFQYYEKEERGRGNFPDRFSARQFPNYSSELNVNALLLGDSALYLCASSLADTGELFFGEGSRLTVL.

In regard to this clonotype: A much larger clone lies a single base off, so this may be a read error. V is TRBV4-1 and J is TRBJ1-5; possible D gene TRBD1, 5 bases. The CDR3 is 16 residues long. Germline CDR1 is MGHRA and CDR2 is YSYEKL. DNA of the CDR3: TGCACCAGCAGCCAGGCAGGGTTGGGGAGCAATCAGCCCCAGCATTTT. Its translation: CTSSQAGLGSNQPQHF.